This T cell receptor beta chain is drawn from a study of monozygotic twins with inflammatory bowel disease. The CDR3 has 13 amino acids. Germline CDR1 reads SGHRS; CDR2 reads YFSETQ. Researchers generated cDNA in eight separate reactions per sample. Template-switch reactions added UMIs with a 6-nucleotide sample barcode. TCRdb re-called the 5' RACE reads and gives one entry per CDR3 protein, without DNA. The sample has fewer than 550,000 distinct CDR3 sequences. The TCR was taken from a human donor with ulcerative colitis or Crohn's disease, or a healthy co-twin of an affected twin (not recorded which). The chain employs TRBV5-1 and TRBJ1-1; TCRdb's assignment of TRBD1 cannot be checked, as there is no DNA. Sequenced material: blood. The CDR3 here is CASRKLPEIEAFF.